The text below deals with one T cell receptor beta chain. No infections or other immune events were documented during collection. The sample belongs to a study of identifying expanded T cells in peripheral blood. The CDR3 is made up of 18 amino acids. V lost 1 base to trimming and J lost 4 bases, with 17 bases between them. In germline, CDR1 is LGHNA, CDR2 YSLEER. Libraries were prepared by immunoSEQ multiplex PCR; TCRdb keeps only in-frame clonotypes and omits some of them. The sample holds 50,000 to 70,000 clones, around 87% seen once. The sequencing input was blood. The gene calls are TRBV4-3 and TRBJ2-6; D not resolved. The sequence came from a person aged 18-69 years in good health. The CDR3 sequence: CASSQAEWGASGANVLTF. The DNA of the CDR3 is TGCGCCAGCAGCCAAGCAGAGTGGGGTGCCTCCGGGGCCAACGTCCTGACTTTC.